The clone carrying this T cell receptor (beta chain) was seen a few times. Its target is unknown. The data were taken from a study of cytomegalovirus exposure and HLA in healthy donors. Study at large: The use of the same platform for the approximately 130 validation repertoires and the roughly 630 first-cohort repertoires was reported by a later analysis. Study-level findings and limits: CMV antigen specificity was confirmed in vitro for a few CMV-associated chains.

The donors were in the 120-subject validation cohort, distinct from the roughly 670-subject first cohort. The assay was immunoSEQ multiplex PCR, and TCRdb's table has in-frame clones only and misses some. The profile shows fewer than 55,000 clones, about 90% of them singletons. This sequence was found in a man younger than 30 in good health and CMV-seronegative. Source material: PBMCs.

CDR3 DNA: TGTGCCAGCAGCTTAGCAAGGGGTGAAGACGGCTACACCTTC. Its protein product is CASSLARGEDGYTF. The rearrangement joins TRBV7-9 to TRBJ1-2, with TRBD1 as a possible D gene (5 bases). CDR3 length equals 14 residues. CDR1 SEHNR and CDR2 FQNEAQ come from the germline V gene (reference sequence). V was clipped by 0 bases and J by 8 bases, with 13 bases between them.